Sequencing of this TCR beta chain was carried out in a study of OX40 agonist ivuxolimab in advanced cancers. Study in general: Ivuxolimab was administered intravenously to patients at 0.01 to 10 mg/kg every 2 weeks.

This table comes from immunoSEQ multiplex PCR, and its TCRdb copy is limited to in-frame clones, with some not included. Seen here are around 35,000 clones, about 85% observed once, and the top ten hold 2.4%. This CDR3 is built from 12 residues. CDR1 is MDHEN, CDR2 SYDVKM, per germline. Trimming removed 8 bases from V and 2 bases from J, with 10 bases in between. Patients who had autoimmune disease history or got systemic immunosuppression were left out. The sequenced sample was CD4+ or CD8+ T cells sorted from blood, obtained in a trial of the OX40 agonist ivuxolimab. The chain uses TRBV28 and TRBJ2-7; no definite D call. This TCR derives from an adult with an advanced solid tumor such as melanoma, head and neck, liver or kidney cancer. The CDR3 nucleotides are TGTGCCAGCGGTGGCAGTACCTACGAGCAGTACTTC. Its translation: CASGGSTYEQYF.